This is a list of T cell receptor beta chains from one sample in a study of cytomegalovirus exposure and HLA in healthy donors. The method was immunoSEQ multiplex PCR; TCRdb's version includes in-frame clones alone and lacks a portion of them. The sample carries some 150,000 clones, just over 90% recorded once. The source material was PBMCs. The receptors derive from a young man in good health and CMV-seronegative. Each CDR3 is given with its conserved first and last residue. D genes are given only for firm matches. Only some rows state a clone size, as once, few, many or a class for expanded clones.

cdr3_length: 12
v_call: TRBV12-5
clone_size: NA
d_call: NA
j_call: TRBJ1-2
cdr3_aa: CASGLLRKGYTF
cdr3_nt: TGTGCTAGTGGTTTGTTGAGAAAGGGCTACACCTTC

cdr3_length: 14
v_call: TRBV5-1
clone_size: NA
d_call: NA
j_call: TRBJ2-5
cdr3_aa: CASSLSRVLETQYF
cdr3_nt: TGCGCCAGCAGCTTATCGAGGGTTTTGGAGACCCAGTACTTC

cdr3_length: 15
v_call: TRBV7-9
clone_size: NA
d_call: NA
j_call: TRBJ2-1
cdr3_aa: CASSLARGVYNEQFF
cdr3_nt: TGTGCCAGCAGCTTAGCCAGGGGGGTCTACAATGAGCAGTTCTTC

cdr3_length: 14
v_call: TRBV5-1
clone_size: once
d_call: TRBD1
j_call: TRBJ1-1
cdr3_aa: CASSLSGGNTEAFF
cdr3_nt: TGCGCCAGCAGCTTATCAGGGGGGAACACTGAAGCTTTCTTT

cdr3_length: 16
v_call: TRBV11-2
clone_size: NA
d_call: NA
j_call: TRBJ1-3
cdr3_aa: CASSLGTDLSGNTIYF
cdr3_nt: TGTGCCAGCAGCTTAGGGACAGACTTATCTGGAAACACCATATATTTT

cdr3_length: 14
v_call: TRBV5-4
clone_size: NA
d_call: NA
j_call: TRBJ1-2
cdr3_aa: CASSLEANVYGYTF
cdr3_nt: TGTGCCAGCAGCTTGGAAGCCAATGTCTATGGCTACACCTTC

cdr3_length: 13
v_call: TRBV27
clone_size: NA
d_call: NA
j_call: TRBJ1-1
cdr3_aa: CASSLFEGAEAFF
cdr3_nt: TGTGCCAGCAGTTTATTTGAGGGGGCTGAAGCTTTCTTT

cdr3_length: 17
v_call: TRBV5-1
clone_size: NA
d_call: TRBD2
j_call: TRBJ2-2
cdr3_aa: CASSLRAGGTNTGELFF
cdr3_nt: TGCGCCAGCAGCTTGCGAGCGGGGGGGACTAACACCGGGGAGCTGTTTTTT

cdr3_length: 15
v_call: TRBV18
clone_size: NA
d_call: TRBD1
j_call: TRBJ1-4
cdr3_aa: CASSPGRQGEEKLFF
cdr3_nt: TGTGCCAGCTCACCCGGGCGACAGGGAGAGGAAAAACTGTTTTTT

cdr3_length: 14
v_call: TRBV25-1
clone_size: NA
d_call: TRBD2
j_call: TRBJ2-3
cdr3_aa: CASSERGGTDTQYF
cdr3_nt: TGTGCCAGCAGTGAACGGGGAGGGACAGATACGCAGTATTTT

cdr3_length: 16
v_call: TRBV5-1
clone_size: NA
d_call: NA
j_call: TRBJ2-5
cdr3_aa: CASSSGGSAPQETQYF
cdr3_nt: TGCGCCAGCAGCTCAGGTGGTAGCGCCCCGCAAGAGACCCAGTACTTC

cdr3_length: 15
v_call: TRBV15
clone_size: NA
d_call: TRBD1
j_call: TRBJ1-2
cdr3_aa: CATSGGQGYNYGYTF
cdr3_nt: TGTGCCACCAGCGGGGGACAGGGGTATAACTATGGCTACACCTTC

cdr3_length: 14
v_call: TRBV6-6
clone_size: NA
d_call: TRBD1
j_call: TRBJ1-2
cdr3_aa: CASSQGQLDYGYTF
cdr3_nt: TGTGCCAGCAGCCAGGGACAGCTAGACTATGGCTACACCTTC

cdr3_length: 16
v_call: TRBV2
clone_size: NA
d_call: NA
j_call: TRBJ2-3
cdr3_aa: CASRQSGGGHTDTQYF
cdr3_nt: TGTGCCAGCAGACAAAGTGGGGGGGGCCACACAGATACGCAGTATTTT

cdr3_length: 14
v_call: TRBV25-1
clone_size: few
d_call: NA
j_call: TRBJ1-1
cdr3_aa: CASGSWTGVGETFF
cdr3_nt: TGTGCCAGCGGGTCATGGACGGGAGTAGGGGAAACTTTCTTT

cdr3_length: 13
v_call: TRBV27
clone_size: NA
d_call: NA
j_call: TRBJ2-5
cdr3_aa: CASSLLGAETQYF
cdr3_nt: TGTGCCAGCAGTTTGTTGGGCGCGGAGACCCAGTACTTC

cdr3_length: 14
v_call: TRBV30
clone_size: once
d_call: TRBD1
j_call: TRBJ1-4
cdr3_aa: CAWSVGQGLEKLFF
cdr3_nt: TGTGCCTGGAGTGTGGGACAGGGGCTTGAAAAACTGTTTTTT

cdr3_length: 16
v_call: TRBV4-3
clone_size: once
d_call: NA
j_call: TRBJ2-1
cdr3_aa: CASSQEEEGDYNEQFF
cdr3_nt: TGCGCCAGCAGCCAAGAAGAGGAGGGAGACTACAATGAGCAGTTCTTC